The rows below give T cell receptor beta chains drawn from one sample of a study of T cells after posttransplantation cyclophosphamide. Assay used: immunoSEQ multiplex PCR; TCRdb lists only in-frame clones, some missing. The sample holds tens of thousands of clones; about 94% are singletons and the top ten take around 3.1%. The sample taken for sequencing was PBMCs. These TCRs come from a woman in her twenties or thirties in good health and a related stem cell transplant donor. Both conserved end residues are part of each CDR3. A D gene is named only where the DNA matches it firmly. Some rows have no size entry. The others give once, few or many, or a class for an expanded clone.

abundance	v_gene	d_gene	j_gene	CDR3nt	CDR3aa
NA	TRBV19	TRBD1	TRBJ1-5	TGTGCCAGTAGTACGGACAGGCTCAATCAGCCCCAGCATTTT	CASSTDRLNQPQHF
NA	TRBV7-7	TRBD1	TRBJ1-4	TGTGCCAGCAGCTTACAGGGGGCAACTAATGAAAAACTGTTTTTT	CASSLQGATNEKLFF
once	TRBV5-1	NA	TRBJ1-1	TGCGCCAGCAGCTTGGGCAGAGTGAACACTGAAGCTTTCTTT	CASSLGRVNTEAFF
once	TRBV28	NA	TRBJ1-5	TGTGCCATCCACACAGGCAATCAGCCCCAGCATTTT	CAIHTGNQPQHF
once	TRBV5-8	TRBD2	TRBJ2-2	TGTGCCAGCAGCTTGGGGAATAGCGGGGAGACCTTAGACACCGGGGAGCTGTTTTTT	CASSLGNSGETLDTGELFF
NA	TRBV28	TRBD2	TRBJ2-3	TGTGCCAGCAAAACTAGCGGCACAGATACGCAGTATTTT	CASKTSGTDTQYF
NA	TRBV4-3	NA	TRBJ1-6	TGCGCCAGCAGCCAAGAAACGTCCTCGAGCTCCTATAATTCACCCCTCCACTTT	CASSQETSSSSYNSPLHF
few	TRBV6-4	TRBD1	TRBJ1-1	TGTGCCAGCAGTGACTCGGACAGGGCCACTGAAGCTTTCTTT	CASSDSDRATEAFF
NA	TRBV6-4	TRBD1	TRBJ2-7	TGTGCCAGCAGAGGACAGGGCTCCTCCTACGAGCAGTACTTC	CASRGQGSSYEQYF
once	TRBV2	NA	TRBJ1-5	TGTGCCAGCAGAGGATGGACAGTTGGCAATCAGCCCCAGCATTTT	CASRGWTVGNQPQHF
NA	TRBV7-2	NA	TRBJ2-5	TGTGCCAGCAGCCTCCAAGAGACCCAGTACTTC	CASSLQETQYF
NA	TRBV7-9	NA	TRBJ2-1	TGTGCCAGCTTATTGAGCTCTCCGGATTTCTTC	CASLLSSPDFF
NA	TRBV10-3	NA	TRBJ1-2	TGTGCCATCAGTGAGTCAATAGGGCCACCTCTCTATGGCTACACCTTC	CAISESIGPPLYGYTF
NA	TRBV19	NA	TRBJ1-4	TGTGCCAGTAGTACGACATCGGCAACTAATGAAAAACTGTTTTTT	CASSTTSATNEKLFF
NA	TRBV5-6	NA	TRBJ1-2	TGTGCCAGCAGCTTCACAGGGCCTAACTATGGCTACACCTTC	CASSFTGPNYGYTF
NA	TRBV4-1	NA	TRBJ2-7	TGCGCCAGCAGCCGAGGACGCGAGCAGTACTTC	CASSRGREQYF
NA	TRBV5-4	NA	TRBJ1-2	TGTGCCAGCAGCTTGGTCGGGGCACCAGGAGGCTACACCTTC	CASSLVGAPGGYTF
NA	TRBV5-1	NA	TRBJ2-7	TGCGCCAGCAGCCCCTTTCGTCTAATGGGGGACTCCTACGAGCAGTACTTC	CASSPFRLMGDSYEQYF
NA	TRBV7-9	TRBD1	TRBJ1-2	TGTGCCAGCAGCCCCAGGGGGGGAAACTATGGCTACACCTTC	CASSPRGGNYGYTF
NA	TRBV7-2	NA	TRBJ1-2	TGTGCCAGCAGCTCGACCGGCTCCAAGGGAGTCTATGGCTACACCTTC	CASSSTGSKGVYGYTF
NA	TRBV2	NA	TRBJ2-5	TGTGCCAGCAGGGGGCCGTCTGGGGGCAGGGAGACCCAGTACTTC	CASRGPSGGRETQYF
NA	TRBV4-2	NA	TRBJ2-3	TGTGCCAGCAGCCCTATCGACACAGATACGCAGTATTTT	CASSPIDTDTQYF
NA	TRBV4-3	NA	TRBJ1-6	TGCGCCAGCAGCCAAGTTTTAGACCTTACCCCGAATTCACCCCTCCACTTT	CASSQVLDLTPNSPLHF
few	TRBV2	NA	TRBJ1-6	TGTGCCAGCAGCAGTAATTCACCCCTCCACTTT	CASSSNSPLHF
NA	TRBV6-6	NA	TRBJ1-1	TGTGCCAGCAGTGCCCAGGGAGGGACTGAAGCTTTCTTT	CASSAQGGTEAFF
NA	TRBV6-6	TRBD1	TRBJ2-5	TGTGCCAGCAGTACCGGACAGGGGGCAGAGACCCAGTACTTC	CASSTGQGAETQYF
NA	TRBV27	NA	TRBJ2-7	TGTGCCAGCAGTTCCACTAGCTCCTACGAGCAGTACTTC	CASSSTSSYEQYF
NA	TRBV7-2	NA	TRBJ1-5	TGTGCCAGCAGCTTACCCGAGGAGGCTCAGCCCCAGCATTTT	CASSLPEEAQPQHF
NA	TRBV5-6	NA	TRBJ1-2	TGTGCCAGCAGCTCAATCCGACAAGCAGGGGACTATGGCTACACCTTC	CASSSIRQAGDYGYTF
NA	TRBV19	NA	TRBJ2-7	TGTGCCAGTAGTATATTTTCAGACATAGGGGGCGAGCAGTACTTC	CASSIFSDIGGEQYF
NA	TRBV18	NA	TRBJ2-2	TGTGCCAGCTCACTCGACCGGAACACCGGGGAGCTGTTTTTT	CASSLDRNTGELFF
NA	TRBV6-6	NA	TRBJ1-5	TGTGCCAGCAGTCCTACACTTAGCAATCAGCCCCAGCATTTT	CASSPTLSNQPQHF
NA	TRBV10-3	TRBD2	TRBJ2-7	TGTGCCATCACTCCGGGAGCGGGGGGTCGCGACGAGCAGTACTTC	CAITPGAGGRDEQYF
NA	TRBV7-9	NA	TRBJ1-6	TGTGCCAGCAGCTTAACAGGGCCGTCCCTACATAATTCACCCCTCCACTTT	CASSLTGPSLHNSPLHF
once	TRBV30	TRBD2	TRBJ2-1	TGTGCCTGGAGCAGAGGGCTAGCGGAGTACAATGAGCAGTTCTTC	CAWSRGLAEYNEQFF
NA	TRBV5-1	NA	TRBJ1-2	TGCGCCAGCAGCCCTCGACCAAACTATGGCTACACCTTC	CASSPRPNYGYTF
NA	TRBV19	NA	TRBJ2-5	TGTGCCAGTAGTATTTTCAACCAGGGGGAGACCCAGTACTTC	CASSIFNQGETQYF
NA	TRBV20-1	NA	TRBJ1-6	TGCAGTGCTAACAGGAATTCACCCCTCCACTTT	CSANRNSPLHF
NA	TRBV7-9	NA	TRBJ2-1	TGTGCCAGCAGCTCTCGACAGAGAAAACAGTTCTTC	CASSSRQRKQFF
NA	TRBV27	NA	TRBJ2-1	TGTGCCAGCAGTTTAACCGGGACTGATCAGTTCTTC	CASSLTGTDQFF
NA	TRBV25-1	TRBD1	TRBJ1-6	TGTGCCAGCGGTTGGGACAGGGATAATTCACCCCTCCACTTT	CASGWDRDNSPLHF
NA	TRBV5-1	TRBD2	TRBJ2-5	TGCGCCAGCAGCGACTCTAGCGGGAACCAAGAGACCCAGTACTTC	CASSDSSGNQETQYF
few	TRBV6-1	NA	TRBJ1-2	TGTGCCAGCAGTGACGTTGAGGGTGCAGGCGGGGGCTATGGCTACACCTTC	CASSDVEGAGGGYGYTF
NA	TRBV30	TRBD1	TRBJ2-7	TGTGCCTGGAGACCCAAAGGACAGGTCCACGAGCAGTACTTC	CAWRPKGQVHEQYF
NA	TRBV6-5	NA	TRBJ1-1	TGTGCCAGCAGTCGTAGCAGGAACCCCTTTGAAGCTTTCTTT	CASSRSRNPFEAFF
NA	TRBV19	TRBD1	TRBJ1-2	TGTGCCAGTGCGGACAGGGTCGGAGGCTACACCTTC	CASADRVGGYTF
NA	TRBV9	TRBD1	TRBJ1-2	TGTGCCAGCAGCGCCGGGACAGGGAACTATGGCTACACCTTC	CASSAGTGNYGYTF
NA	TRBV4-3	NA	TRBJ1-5	TGCGCCAGCAGCCTCAGAGGCGGTCAGCCCCAGCATTTT	CASSLRGGQPQHF
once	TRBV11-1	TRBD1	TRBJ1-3	TGTGCCGGCAGCCGGGGACAGAACTCTGGAAACACCATATATTTT	CAGSRGQNSGNTIYF
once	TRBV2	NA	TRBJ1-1	TGTGCCAGCAGCAGGGGTCACTTGAACACTGAAGCTTTCTTT	CASSRGHLNTEAFF
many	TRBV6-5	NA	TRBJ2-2	TGTGCCAGCAGCACAGATCTGACTAACACCGGGGAGCTGTTTTTT	CASSTDLTNTGELFF
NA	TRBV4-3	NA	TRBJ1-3	TGCGCCAGCAGCCAAGGTGGGGGGCCTGGAAACACCATATATTTT	CASSQGGGPGNTIYF
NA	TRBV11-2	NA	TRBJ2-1	TGTGCCAGCAGCTTGGGACTCCCTCGTGAGCAGTTCTTC	CASSLGLPREQFF
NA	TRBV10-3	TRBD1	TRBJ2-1	TGTGCCATCAGTGCGGGGACAGGGGGCCATGAGCAGTTCTTC	CAISAGTGGHEQFF
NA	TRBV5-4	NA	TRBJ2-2	TGTGCCAGCAGCCCTGGGGTCGGGGAGCTGTTTTTT	CASSPGVGELFF
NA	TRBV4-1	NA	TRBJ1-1	TGCGCCAGCAGCCAAGATTTTGGACTCGGAGGTCCGGCTTTCTTT	CASSQDFGLGGPAFF
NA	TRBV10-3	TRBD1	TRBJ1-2	TGTGCCATCAGTGAAGGGACAGGGGGGTTTAACTATGGCTACACCTTC	CAISEGTGGFNYGYTF